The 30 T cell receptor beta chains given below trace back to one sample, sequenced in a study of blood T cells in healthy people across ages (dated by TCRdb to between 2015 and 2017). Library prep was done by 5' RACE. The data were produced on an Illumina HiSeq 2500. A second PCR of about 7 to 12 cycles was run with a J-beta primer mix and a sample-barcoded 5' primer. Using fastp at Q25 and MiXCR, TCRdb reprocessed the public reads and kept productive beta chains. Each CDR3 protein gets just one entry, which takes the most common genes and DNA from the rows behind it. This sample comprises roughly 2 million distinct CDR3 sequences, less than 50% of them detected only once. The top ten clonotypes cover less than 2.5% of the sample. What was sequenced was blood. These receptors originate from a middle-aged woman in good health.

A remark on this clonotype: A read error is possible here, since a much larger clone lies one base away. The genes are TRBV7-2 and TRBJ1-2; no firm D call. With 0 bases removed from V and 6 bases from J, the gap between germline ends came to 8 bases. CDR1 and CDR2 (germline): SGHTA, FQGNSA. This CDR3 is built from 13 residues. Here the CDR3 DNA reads TGTGCCAGCAGCTTAGCAGGGAACGATGGCTACACCTTC. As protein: CASSLAGNDGYTF.

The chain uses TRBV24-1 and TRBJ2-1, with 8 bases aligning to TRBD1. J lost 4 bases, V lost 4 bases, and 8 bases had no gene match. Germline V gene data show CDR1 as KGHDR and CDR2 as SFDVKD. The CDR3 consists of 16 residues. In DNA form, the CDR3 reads TGTGCCACCAGTGACCAACAGGGGGTTGGGTACAATGAGCAGTTCTTC. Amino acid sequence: CATSDQQGVGYNEQFF.

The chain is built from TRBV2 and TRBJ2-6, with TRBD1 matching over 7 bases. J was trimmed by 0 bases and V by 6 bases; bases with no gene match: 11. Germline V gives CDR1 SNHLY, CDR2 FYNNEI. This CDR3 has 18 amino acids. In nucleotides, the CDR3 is TGTGCCAGCAGCGAGATCCGAGGGGGCCTCTCTGGGGCCAACGTCCTGACTTTC. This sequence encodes CASSEIRGGLSGANVLTF.

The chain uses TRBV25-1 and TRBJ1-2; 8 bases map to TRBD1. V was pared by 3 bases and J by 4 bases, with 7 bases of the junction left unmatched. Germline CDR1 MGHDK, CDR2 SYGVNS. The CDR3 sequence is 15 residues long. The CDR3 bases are TGTGCCAGCAGTGATTTGGCAGGGGGCATCTATGGCTACACCTTC. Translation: CASSDLAGGIYGYTF.

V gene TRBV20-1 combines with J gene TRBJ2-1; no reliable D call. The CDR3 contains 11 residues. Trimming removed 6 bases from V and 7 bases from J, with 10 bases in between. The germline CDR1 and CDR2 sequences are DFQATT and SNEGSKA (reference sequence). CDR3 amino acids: CSANWWNEQFF. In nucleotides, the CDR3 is TGCAGTGCCAACTGGTGGAATGAGCAGTTCTTC.

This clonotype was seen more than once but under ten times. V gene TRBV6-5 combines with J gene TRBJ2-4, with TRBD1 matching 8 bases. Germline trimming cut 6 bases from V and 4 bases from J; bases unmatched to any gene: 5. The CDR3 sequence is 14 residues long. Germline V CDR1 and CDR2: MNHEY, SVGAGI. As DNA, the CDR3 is TGTGCCAGCAGGGAACAGGGGGGTAAAAACATTCAGTACTTC. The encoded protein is CASREQGGKNIQYF.

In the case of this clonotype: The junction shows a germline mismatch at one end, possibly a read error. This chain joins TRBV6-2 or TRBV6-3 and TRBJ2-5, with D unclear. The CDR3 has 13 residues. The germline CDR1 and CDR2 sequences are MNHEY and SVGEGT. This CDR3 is CANSPNTVIEQYF. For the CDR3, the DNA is TGTGCCAACAGTCCCAACACGGTAATTGAGCAGTACTTC.

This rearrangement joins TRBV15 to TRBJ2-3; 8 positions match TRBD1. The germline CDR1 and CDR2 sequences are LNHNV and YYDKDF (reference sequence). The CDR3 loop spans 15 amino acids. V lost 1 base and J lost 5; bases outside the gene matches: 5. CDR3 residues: CATSRATGVRDTQYF. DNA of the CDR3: TGTGCCACCAGCAGAGCGACAGGGGTTCGAGATACGCAGTATTTT.

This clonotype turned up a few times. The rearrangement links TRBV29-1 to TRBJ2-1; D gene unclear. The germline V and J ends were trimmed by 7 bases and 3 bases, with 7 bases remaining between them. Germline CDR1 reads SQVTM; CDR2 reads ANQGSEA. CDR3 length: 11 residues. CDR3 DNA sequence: TGCAGCGCCGCAAACTACAATGAGCAGTTCTTC. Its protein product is CSAANYNEQFF.

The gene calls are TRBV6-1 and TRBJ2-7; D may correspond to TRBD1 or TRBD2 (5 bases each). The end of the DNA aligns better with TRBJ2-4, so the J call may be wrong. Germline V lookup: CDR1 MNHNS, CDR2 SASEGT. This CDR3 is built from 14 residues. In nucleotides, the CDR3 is TGTGCCAGCAGTGAGAGGGACGCCTGGGACATTCAGTACTTC. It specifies CASSERDAWDIQYF.

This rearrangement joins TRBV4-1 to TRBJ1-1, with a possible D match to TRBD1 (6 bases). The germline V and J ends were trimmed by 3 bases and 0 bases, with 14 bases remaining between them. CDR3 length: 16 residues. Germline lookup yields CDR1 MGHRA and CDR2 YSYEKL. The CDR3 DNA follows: TGCGCCAGCAGCCACCTTGAGACAGGCCTGAACACTGAAGCTTTCTTT. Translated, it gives CASSHLETGLNTEAFF.

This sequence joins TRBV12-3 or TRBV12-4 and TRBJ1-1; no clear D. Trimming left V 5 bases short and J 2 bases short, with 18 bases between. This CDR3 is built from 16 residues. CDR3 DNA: TGTGCCAGCAGTCTCGATCTGGGCCGTGTTAACACTGAAGCTTTCTTT. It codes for CASSLDLGRVNTEAFF.

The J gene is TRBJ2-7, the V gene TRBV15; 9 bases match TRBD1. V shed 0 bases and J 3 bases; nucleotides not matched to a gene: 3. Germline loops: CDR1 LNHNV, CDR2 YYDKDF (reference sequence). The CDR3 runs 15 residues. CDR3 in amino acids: CATSREYRGLYEQYF. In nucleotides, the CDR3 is TGTGCCACCAGCAGAGAGTACAGGGGGCTCTACGAGCAGTACTTC.

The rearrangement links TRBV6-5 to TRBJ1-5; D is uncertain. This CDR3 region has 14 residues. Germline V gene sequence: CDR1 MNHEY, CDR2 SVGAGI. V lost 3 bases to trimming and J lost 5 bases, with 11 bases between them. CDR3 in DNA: TGTGCCAGCAGTTATAGGTATTGGGATCAGCCCCAGCATTTT. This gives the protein CASSYRYWDQPQHF.

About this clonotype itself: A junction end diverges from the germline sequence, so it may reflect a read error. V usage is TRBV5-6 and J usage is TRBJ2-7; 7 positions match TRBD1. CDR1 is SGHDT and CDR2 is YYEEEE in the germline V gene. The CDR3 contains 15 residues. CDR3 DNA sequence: TGTGTCAGCAGCCATTGGGACAGCCTATCCTACGAGCAGTACTTC. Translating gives CVSSHWDSLSYEQYF.

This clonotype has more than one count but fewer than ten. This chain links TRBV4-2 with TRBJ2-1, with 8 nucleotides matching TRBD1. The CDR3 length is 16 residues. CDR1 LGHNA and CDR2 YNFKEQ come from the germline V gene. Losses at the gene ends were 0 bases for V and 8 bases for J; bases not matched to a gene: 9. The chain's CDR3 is CASSQEGQGAADEQFF. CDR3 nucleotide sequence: TGTGCCAGCAGCCAAGAAGGGCAGGGGGCTGCGGATGAGCAGTTCTTC.

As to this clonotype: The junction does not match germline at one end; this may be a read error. The CDR3 sequence: CTISESSTAQETQYF. The CDR3 DNA is TGTACCATCAGTGAGTCAAGTACGGCGCAAGAGACCCAGTACTTC. J is TRBJ2-5 and V is TRBV10-3; D remains unclear. Germline values: CDR1 ENHRY, CDR2 SYGVKD. The CDR3 is made up of 15 amino acids.

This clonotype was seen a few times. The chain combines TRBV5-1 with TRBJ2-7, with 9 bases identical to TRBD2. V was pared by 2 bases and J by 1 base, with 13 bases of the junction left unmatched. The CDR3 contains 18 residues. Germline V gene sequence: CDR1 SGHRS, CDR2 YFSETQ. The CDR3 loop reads CASSFHSGLAGESYEQYF. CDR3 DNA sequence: TGCGCCAGCAGCTTCCACTCGGGACTAGCAGGAGAGTCCTACGAGCAGTACTTC.

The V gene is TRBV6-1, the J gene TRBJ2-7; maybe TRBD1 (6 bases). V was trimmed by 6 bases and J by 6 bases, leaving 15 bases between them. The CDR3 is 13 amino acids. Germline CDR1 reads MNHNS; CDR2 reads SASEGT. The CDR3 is CASRVQGPGEQYF. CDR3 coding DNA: TGTGCCAGCAGAGTACAGGGCCCGGGCGAGCAGTACTTC.

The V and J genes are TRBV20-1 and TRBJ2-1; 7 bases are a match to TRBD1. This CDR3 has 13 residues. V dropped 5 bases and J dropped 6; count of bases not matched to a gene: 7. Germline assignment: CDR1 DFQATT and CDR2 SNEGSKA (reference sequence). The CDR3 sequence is CSAGRQGRNEQFF. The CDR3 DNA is TGCAGTGCTGGACGACAGGGCCGCAATGAGCAGTTCTTC.

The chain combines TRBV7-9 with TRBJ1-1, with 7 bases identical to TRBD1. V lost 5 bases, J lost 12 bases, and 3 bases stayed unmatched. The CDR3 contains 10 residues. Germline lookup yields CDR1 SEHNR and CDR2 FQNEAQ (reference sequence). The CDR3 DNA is TGTGCCAGCAGCGCGGACAGGACTTTCTTT. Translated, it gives CASSADRTFF.

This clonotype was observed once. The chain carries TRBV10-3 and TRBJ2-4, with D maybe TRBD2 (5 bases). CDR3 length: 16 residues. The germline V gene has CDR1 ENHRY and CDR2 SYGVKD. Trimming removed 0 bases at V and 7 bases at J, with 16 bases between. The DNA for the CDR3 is TGTGCCATCAGTGAGTCCCCAGCGGCGAGGGTGAACATTCAGTACTTC. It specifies CAISESPAARVNIQYF.

CDR3 sequence (DNA): TGTGCCAGCAGTTACCCGTCCGGGGACGGGTTCTACGAGCAGTACTTC. It encodes CASSYPSGDGFYEQYF. The chain is built from TRBV6-5 and TRBJ2-4; possibly TRBD1 or TRBD2 for D (5 bases each). The DNA end lines up better with TRBJ2-7; the J call may be wrong. The CDR3 has 16 amino acids. Germline V CDR1 and CDR2: MNHEY, SVGAGI.

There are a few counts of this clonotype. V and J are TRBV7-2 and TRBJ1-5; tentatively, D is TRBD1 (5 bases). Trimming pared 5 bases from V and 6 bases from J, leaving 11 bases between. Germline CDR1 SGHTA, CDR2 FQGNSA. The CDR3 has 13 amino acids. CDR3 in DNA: TGTGCCAGCAGCCGGGACCCAGGTCAGCCCCAGCATTTT. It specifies CASSRDPGQPQHF.

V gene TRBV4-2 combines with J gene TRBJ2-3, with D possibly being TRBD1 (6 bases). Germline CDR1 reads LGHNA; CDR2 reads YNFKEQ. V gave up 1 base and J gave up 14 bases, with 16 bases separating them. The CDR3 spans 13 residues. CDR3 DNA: TGTGCCAGCAGCCAAGTAATGGGAGACAGGATGTATTTT. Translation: CASSQVMGDRMYF.

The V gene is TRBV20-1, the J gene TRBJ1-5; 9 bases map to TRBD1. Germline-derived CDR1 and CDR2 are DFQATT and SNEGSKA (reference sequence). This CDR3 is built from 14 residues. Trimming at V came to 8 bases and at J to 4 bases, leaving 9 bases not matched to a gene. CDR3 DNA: TGCAGTACCCAACAGGGACAGGGTAATCAGCCCCAGCATTTT. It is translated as CSTQQGQGNQPQHF.

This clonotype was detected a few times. The CDR3 region is CASSWGWARGDYGYTF. CDR3 DNA sequence: TGTGCCAGCAGCTGGGGTTGGGCGAGGGGCGACTATGGCTACACCTTC. V and J are TRBV5-6 and TRBJ1-2, with a tentative D call TRBD1 (5 bases). V was cut by 3 bases and J by 3 bases, with 18 bases left in between. CDR1 SGHDT and CDR2 YYEEEE come from the germline V gene. This CDR3 contains 16 residues.

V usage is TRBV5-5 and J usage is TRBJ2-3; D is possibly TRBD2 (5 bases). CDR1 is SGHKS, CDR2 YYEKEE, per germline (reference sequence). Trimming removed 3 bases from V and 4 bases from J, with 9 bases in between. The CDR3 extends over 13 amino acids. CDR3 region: CASSWTGPDTQYF. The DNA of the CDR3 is TGTGCCAGCAGCTGGACTGGTCCAGATACGCAGTATTTT.

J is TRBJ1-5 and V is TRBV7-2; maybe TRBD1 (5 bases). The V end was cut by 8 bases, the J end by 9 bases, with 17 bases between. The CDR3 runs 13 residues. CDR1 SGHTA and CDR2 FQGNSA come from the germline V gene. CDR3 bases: TGTGCCAGCGGTCGGGACGGCGGCGGGCCCCAGCATTTT. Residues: CASGRDGGGPQHF.

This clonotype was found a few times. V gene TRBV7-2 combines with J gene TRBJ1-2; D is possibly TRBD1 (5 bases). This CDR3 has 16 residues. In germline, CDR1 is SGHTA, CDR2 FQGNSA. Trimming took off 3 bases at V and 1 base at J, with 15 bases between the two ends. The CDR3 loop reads CASSLTVGGFNYGYTF. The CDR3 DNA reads TGTGCCAGCAGCTTGACAGTCGGGGGATTTAACTATGGCTACACCTTC. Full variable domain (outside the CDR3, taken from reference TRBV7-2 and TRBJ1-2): GAGVSQSPSNKVTEKGKDVELRCDPISGHTALYWYRQSLGQGLEFLIYFQGNSAPDKSGLPSDRFSAERTGGSVSTLTIQRTQQEDSAVYLCASSLTVGGFNYGYTFGSGTRLTVV.